Listed here is a single T cell receptor (beta chain). This CDR3 is 19 amino acids long. Trimming cost V 0 bases and J 7 bases; bases outside gene matches: 17. The V gene's germline CDR1 is SGHDT and CDR2 YYEEEE. The data originate from a study of blood T cell repertoires in COVID-19. Study background: In each case, the material was cDNA or gDNA derived from T cells, B-cell-depleted T cells, or PBMCs.

Produced via immunoSEQ multiplex PCR; TCRdb's table is partial and in-frame only. The sample yields roughly 240,000 clones, roughly four fifths seen once. The clonotype originates from an elderly woman with acute or convalescent COVID-19. Sequencing used peripheral blood. The chain links TRBV5-6 to TRBJ2-7; 12 bases align to TRBD2. In nucleotides, the CDR3 is TGTGCCAGCAGCTTGGATCGGACTAGCGGGACCGTACGGGTTGAGGAGCAGTACTTC. This gives the protein CASSLDRTSGTVRVEEQYF.